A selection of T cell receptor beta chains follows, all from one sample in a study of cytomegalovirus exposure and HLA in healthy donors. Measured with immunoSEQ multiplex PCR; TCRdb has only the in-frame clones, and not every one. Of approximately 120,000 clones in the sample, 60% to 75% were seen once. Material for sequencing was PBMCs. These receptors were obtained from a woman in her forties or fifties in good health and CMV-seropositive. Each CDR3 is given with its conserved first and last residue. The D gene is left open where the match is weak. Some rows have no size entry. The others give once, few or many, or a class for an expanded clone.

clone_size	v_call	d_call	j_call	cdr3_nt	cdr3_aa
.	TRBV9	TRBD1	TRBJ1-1	TGTGCCAGCAGCCCCGGACAGGGGAGCACTGAAGCTTTCTTT	CASSPGQGSTEAFF
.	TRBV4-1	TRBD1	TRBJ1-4	TGCGCCAGCAGCTCCGGGACAGGGCTAGAAAAACTGTTTTTT	CASSSGTGLEKLFF
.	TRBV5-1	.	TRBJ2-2	TGCGCCAGCACTTTCCGGGCGAACACCGGGGAGCTGTTTTTT	CASTFRANTGELFF
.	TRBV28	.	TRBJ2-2	TGTGCCAGCACCCTTTTCACCGGGGAGCTGTTTTTT	CASTLFTGELFF
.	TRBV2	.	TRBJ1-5	TGTGCCAGCACCGAGGGGGGGGCCCTTCGGGAGCCCCAGCATTTT	CASTEGGALREPQHF
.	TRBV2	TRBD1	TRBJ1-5	TGTGCCAGCAGTGTACAGGGGGGACTCAATAGCAATCAGCCCCAGCATTTT	CASSVQGGLNSNQPQHF
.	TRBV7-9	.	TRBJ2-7	TGTTCCAGCAGCCCGAGCGAATACGAGCAGTACTTC	CSSSPSEYEQYF
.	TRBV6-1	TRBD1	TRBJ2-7	TGTGCCAGCAGTGACAGGACAGGGAGGTACGAGCAGTACTTC	CASSDRTGRYEQYF
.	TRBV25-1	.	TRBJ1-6	TGTGCCAGCGGCCCTGCGGGGAAATCACCCCTCCACTTT	CASGPAGKSPLHF
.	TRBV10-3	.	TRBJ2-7	TGTGCCATCAGCCCGGACAGTCCCTACGAGCAGTACTTC	CAISPDSPYEQYF
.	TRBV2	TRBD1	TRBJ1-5	TGTGCCAGCAGTGAGGGGGCAGGGGGTAATCAGCCCCAGCATTTT	CASSEGAGGNQPQHF
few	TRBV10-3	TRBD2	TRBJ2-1	TGTGCCATCAAGGGGGGACTAGCGGGGGTAAGGGGCTCCTACAATGAGCAGTTCTTC	CAIKGGLAGVRGSYNEQFF
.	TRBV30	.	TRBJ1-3	TGTGCCTGGACCCCCAGGGGAAACACCATATATTTT	CAWTPRGNTIYF
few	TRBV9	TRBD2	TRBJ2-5	TGTGCCAGCAGCGAGTTATCCGGGACTAGCGTCCAAGAGACCCAGTACTTC	CASSELSGTSVQETQYF
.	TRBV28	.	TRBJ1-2	TGTGCCAGCACCTTAAGCGGGGGAGGCTACACCTTC	CASTLSGGGYTF
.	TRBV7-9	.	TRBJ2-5	TGTGCCAGCAGCTTAACCAAGAGGGAGACCCAGTACTTC	CASSLTKRETQYF
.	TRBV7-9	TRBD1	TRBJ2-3	TGTGCCAGCAGCGACAGGGGTGACACAGATACGCAGTATTTT	CASSDRGDTDTQYF
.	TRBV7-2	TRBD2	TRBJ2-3	TGTGCCAGCAGCGCGGGGAGTAGCGGGGGCTTGGATACGCAGTATTTT	CASSAGSSGGLDTQYF
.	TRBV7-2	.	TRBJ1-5	TGTGCCAGCAGCCCGGTCGGGGGGCAGCCCCAGCATTTT	CASSPVGGQPQHF
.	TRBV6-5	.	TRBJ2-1	TGTGCCAGCAGTTACTCCGGACAGACTTACAATGAGCAGTTCTTC	CASSYSGQTYNEQFF
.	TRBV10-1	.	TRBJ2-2	TGCGCCAGCAGTGACCCCGGGGATCTGAACACCGGGGAGCTGTTTTTT	CASSDPGDLNTGELFF
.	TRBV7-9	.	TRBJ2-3	TGTTCCAGCAGCTTATTGCAGACTAGCACAGATACGCAGTATTTT	CSSSLLQTSTDTQYF
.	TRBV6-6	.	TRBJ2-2	TGTGCCAGCAGACCGGGACACTACACCGGGGAGCTGTTTTTT	CASRPGHYTGELFF